A single sample gave rise to the 23 T cell receptor beta chains below, sequenced in a study of CD8+ T cells in alopecia areata. The treatment: oral pan-JAK inhibitor, 5-10 mg twice daily. Sequencing used cDNA as its template, made by extracting RNA and reverse transcribing it. Profiled with immunoSEQ multiplex PCR; TCRdb holds only in-frame clones, not every one. The sample has fewer than 200,000 clones; roughly 61% are singletons. Sequences were derived from CD8+ T cells sorted from blood, sampled at week 24, from a patient treated with tofacitinib. These receptor sequences come from a human donor with alopecia areata.

V usage is TRBV29-1 and J usage is TRBJ2-7; TRBD1 is a possible D gene (6 bases). This CDR3 comprises 15 residues. V was cut by 5 bases and J by 4 bases, with 21 bases left in between. Germline CDR1 SQVTM, CDR2 ANQGSEA. The CDR3 DNA reads TGCAGCGTTAAGGGAGTCGACAGGTTACCTTACGAGCAGTACTTC. Translation gives CSVKGVDRLPYEQYF.

The chain couples TRBV18 to TRBJ1-2, with 8 nucleotides matching TRBD1. V lost 8 bases to trimming and J lost 3 bases; unmatched junction nucleotides: 5. This CDR3 has 13 residues. Germline V lookup: CDR1 KGHSH, CDR2 LQKENI. The CDR3 protein is CASEDRDDYGYTF. The CDR3 nucleotides read TGTGCCAGCGAGGACAGGGATGACTATGGCTACACCTTC.

This chain links TRBV13 with TRBJ2-7; D remains unclear. V was shortened by 2 bases and J by 2 bases, with 7 bases between the two germline ends. Germline V gene lookup returns CDR1 PRHDT and CDR2 FYEKMQ (reference sequence). This CDR3 has 13 amino acids. CDR3 region: CASSLKRAYEQYF. Written as DNA, the CDR3 is TGTGCCAGCAGCTTAAAAAGGGCCTACGAGCAGTACTTC.

The gene calls are TRBV29-1 and TRBJ1-2; tentatively, D is TRBD1 (5 bases). The CDR3 loop spans 13 amino acids. Germline CDR1 and CDR2: SQVTM and ANQGSEA. Trimming took off 3 bases at V and 4 bases at J, with 12 bases between the two ends. The CDR3, as DNA: TGCAGCGTTGACGGGGGGGACCGCTATGGCTACACCTTC. This gives the protein CSVDGGDRYGYTF.

The chain combines TRBV9 with TRBJ1-4; D might be TRBD1 (6 bases). Germline-derived CDR1 and CDR2 are SGDLS and YYNGEE. V lost 4 bases to trimming and J lost 0 bases, with 10 bases between them. The CDR3 is 15 amino acids. The CDR3 bases are TGTGCCAGCAGCTCTCCAGGGGCAACTAATGAAAAACTGTTTTTT. This translates into CASSSPGATNEKLFF.

In this sample, this clone turned up a few times. The chain uses TRBV2 and TRBJ2-7; TRBD1 is a possible D gene (5 bases). The CDR3 contains 12 residues. V lost 6 bases, J lost 5 bases, and 11 bases lay in between. Germline CDR1 is SNHLY and CDR2 is FYNNEI. The CDR3 region is CASRGRVDEQYF. CDR3 nucleotides: TGTGCCAGCAGGGGCAGGGTGGACGAGCAGTACTTC.

V gene TRBV7-3 combines with J gene TRBJ2-2; perhaps D is TRBD1 or TRBD2 (5 bases each). The CDR3 covers 15 residues. V was trimmed by 2 bases and J by 0 bases, leaving 7 bases between them. Germline CDR1 reads SGHTA; CDR2 reads FQGTGA. CDR3 region: CASSLEGPNTGELFF. CDR3 coding DNA: TGTGCCAGCAGCTTAGAGGGGCCGAACACCGGGGAGCTGTTTTTT.

J is TRBJ1-3 and V is TRBV9; D is unresolved. CDR3 length: 17 amino acids. Germline V gene lookup returns CDR1 SGDLS and CDR2 YYNGEE. Trimming took off 2 bases at V and 0 bases at J, with 15 bases between the two ends. The CDR3 reads CASSVLFGGASGNTIYF. CDR3 nucleotide sequence: TGTGCCAGCAGCGTGCTTTTTGGCGGCGCCTCTGGAAACACCATATATTTT.

The rearrangement uses TRBV19 and TRBJ2-7; a weak D match, TRBD2 (6 bases). Germline V gene data show CDR1 as LNHDA and CDR2 as SQIVND (reference sequence). The CDR3 runs to 15 residues. V gave up 6 bases and J gave up 0 bases, with 15 bases separating them. CDR3 in amino acids: CASRGAAGHSYEQYF. CDR3 coding DNA: TGTGCCAGTAGGGGAGCGGCGGGGCACTCCTACGAGCAGTACTTC.

The chain combines TRBV4-2 with TRBJ1-4; D gene ambiguous. This CDR3 has 17 residues. Germline values: CDR1 LGHNA, CDR2 YNFKEQ. V lost 0 bases and J 6 bases, leaving 17 bases between the germline ends. The CDR3 nucleotides read TGTGCCAGCAGCCAAGAGGGCCACCAAGGGAGGGATGAAAAACTGTTTTTT. Translating it yields CASSQEGHQGRDEKLFF.

The gene calls are TRBV15 and TRBJ1-5, with D perhaps TRBD1 (5 bases). The CDR3 runs to 16 residues. CDR1 LNHNV and CDR2 YYDKDF come from the germline V gene (reference sequence). V lost 2 bases and J 5 bases, leaving 16 bases between the germline ends. The CDR3 region is CATSRPTETAYQPQHF. CDR3 nucleotide sequence: TGTGCCACCAGCAGACCTACAGAGACAGCTTATCAGCCCCAGCATTTT. Combining the CDR3 with reference TRBV15 and TRBJ1-5 gives the whole variable domain DAMVIQNPRYQVTQFGKPVTLSCSQTLNHNVMYWYQQKSSQAPKLLFHYYDKDFNNEADTPDNFQSRRPNTSFCFLDIRSPGLGDTAMYLCATSRPTETAYQPQHFGDGTRLSIL.

Notes on this clone: This sample includes further DNA sequences coding for the same CDR3. The gene calls are TRBV11-2 and TRBJ2-1; possibly TRBD2 for D (5 bases). With 5 bases removed from V and 5 bases from J, the gap between germline ends came to 7 bases. Germline loops: CDR1 SGHAT, CDR2 FQNNGV. This CDR3 spans 12 amino acids. The CDR3: CASSLGDNEQFF. CDR3 DNA: TGTGCCAGCAGCCTCGGGGACAATGAGCAGTTCTTC.

The V gene is TRBV27, the J gene TRBJ2-7; 9 positions match TRBD1. This CDR3 has 14 amino acids. The junction had 5 bases not matched to a gene; V was cut back by 5 bases and J by 3 bases. Germline V CDR1 and CDR2: MNHEY, SMNVEV (reference sequence). CDR3 loop: CASSMDRGDYEQYF. The CDR3 nucleotides read TGTGCCAGCAGTATGGACAGGGGAGACTACGAGCAGTACTTC.

The chain uses TRBV27 and TRBJ1-2; unclear D gene. Germline CDR1 is MNHEY and CDR2 is SMNVEV (reference sequence). Trimming pared 8 bases from V and 4 bases from J, leaving 17 bases between. This CDR3 is built from 14 residues. The CDR3 sequence: CASGSGGPPYGYTF. CDR3 bases: TGTGCCAGCGGGAGCGGTGGGCCTCCCTATGGCTACACCTTC.

This chain connects TRBV6-4 to TRBJ2-1, with D perhaps matching TRBD2 (6 bases). CDR3 length equals 14 residues. Trimming took off 3 bases at V and 4 bases at J, with 10 bases between the two ends. CDR1 is MRHNA and CDR2 is SNTAGT in the germline V gene. The CDR3 DNA follows: TGTGCCAGCAGTGATGGAGGGCGGTACAATGAGCAGTTCTTC. Translating it yields CASSDGGRYNEQFF.

V is TRBV4-2 and J is TRBJ1-2; D is uncertain. This CDR3 has 14 amino acids. Trimming removed 4 bases at V and 1 base at J, with 10 bases between. Germline assignment: CDR1 LGHNA and CDR2 YNFKEQ. In DNA form, the CDR3 reads TGTGCCAGCAGCCCCCCTGCCCGTAACTATGGCTACACCTTC. Translated: CASSPPARNYGYTF.

The chain joins TRBV9 to TRBJ1-6; TRBD1 agrees at 8 bases. The length of the CDR3 is 15 residues. Trimming cost V 4 bases and J 8 bases; bases outside gene matches: 8. Germline loops: CDR1 SGDLS, CDR2 YYNGEE. In DNA, the CDR3 is TGTGCCAGCAGCACACGGACAGGGAATGATTCACCCCTCCACTTT. Translating gives CASSTRTGNDSPLHF.

V is TRBV2 and J is TRBJ2-5; possibly TRBD1 for D (6 bases). Germline V gene sequence: CDR1 SNHLY, CDR2 FYNNEI. V was pared by 7 bases and J by 2 bases, with 17 bases between. The CDR3 totals 15 residues. In DNA form, the CDR3 reads TGTGCCAGCAAGAAGGGACAAGAGGGACAAGAGACCCAGTACTTC. It yields the protein CASKKGQEGQETQYF.

CDR3: CSVEVVTGQGYTEAFF. Here the CDR3 DNA reads TGCAGCGTTGAAGTCGTTACGGGACAGGGATACACTGAAGCTTTCTTT. This chain joins TRBV29-1 and TRBJ1-1, with TRBD1 matching 9 bases. V gave up 1 base and J gave up 3 bases; unmatched junction bases: 9. Germline lookup yields CDR1 SQVTM and CDR2 ANQGSEA. CDR3 size: 16 residues.

Written as DNA, the CDR3 is TGTGCCAGCCGCGACACAGTCCAAGAGACCCAGTACTTC. It is translated as CASRDTVQETQYF. The chain uses TRBV6-5 and TRBJ2-5; D is undetermined. Germline lookup yields CDR1 MNHEY and CDR2 SVGAGI. V lost 8 bases to trimming and J lost 1 base, with 11 bases between them. The CDR3 extends over 13 amino acids.

Here the CDR3 DNA reads TGTGCCAGCTCGCCGGGACACCTAGTCCAAGAGACCCAGTACTTC. It encodes CASSPGHLVQETQYF. The chain joins TRBV18 to TRBJ2-5; possible D gene TRBD1, 6 bases. The CDR3 consists of 15 residues. With 6 bases removed from V and 1 base from J, the gap between germline ends came to 15 bases. Germline assignment: CDR1 KGHSH and CDR2 LQKENI.

This clone was found a few times. This chain joins TRBV23-1 and TRBJ1-5; a possible D gene is TRBD1 (5 bases). TRBV23-1 has ORF status, its function being uncertain. The CDR3 loop spans 15 amino acids. V was shortened by 6 bases and J by 3 bases, with 15 bases between the two germline ends. The DNA for the CDR3 is TGCGCCAGCAGGCGCGGGGCGAGGGACAATCAGCCCCAGCATTTT. Translated: CASRRGARDNQPQHF.

This clone was observed a few times. The J gene is TRBJ1-4, the V gene TRBV30; perhaps TRBD1 as D (6 bases). The germline gives CDR1 GTSNPN, CDR2 SVGIG (reference sequence). V lost 4 bases and J 8 bases, leaving 23 bases between the germline ends. The CDR3 loop spans 16 amino acids. Written as DNA, the CDR3 is TGTGCCTGGATGAGTGGAAGCGGGGGCATTTACGAAAAACTGTTTTTT. Amino acids: CAWMSGSGGIYEKLFF.